This TCR beta chain emerged from a study of T cells after yellow fever vaccination. Study background: Fractions low in cell number were prepared with SMART-Seq v4 Ultra Low Input.

Details on this clonotype: Its antigen is undetermined.

It was through 5'RACE template switching that TCR cDNA was made, with a universal primer site and UMIs added. TCRdb re-called the 5' RACE reads with MiXCR, one entry per CDR3 protein. This sample has some 300,000 distinct CDR3 sequences, with 7.5% to 9% found just once. General study findings and limits: Post-booster repertoires again held most primary-vaccination clones (roughly 95% CD4, 75% to 90% CD8).

From germline, CDR1 is SGHRS and CDR2 YFSETQ. The length of the CDR3 is 16 residues. Trimming at V came to 0 bases and at J to 5 bases, leaving 9 bases not matched to a gene. The material sequenced was CD4+ T cells sorted from PBMCs, taken 5 days after the yellow fever booster vaccination. The sequence was collected from a man aged 18-30 years who received the YFV17D yellow fever vaccine. The J gene is TRBJ2-5, the V gene TRBV5-1; 8 bases match TRBD2. In DNA form, the CDR3 reads TGCGCCAGCAGCTTGGGTGCAGCGGGGGTAAAGGAGACCCAGTACTTC. Encoded protein: CASSLGAAGVKETQYF.